These T cell receptor beta chains were read from a single sample in a study of T-cell reconstitution after alpha-beta-depleted transplantation in children. Each CDR3 protein is one row after TCRdb ran MiXCR on the PCR reads. This table holds about 980,000 distinct CDR3 sequences, less than 30% found once. This specimen was PBMCs, mostly from graft donor cells, taken 360 days after TCRalphabeta/CD19-depleted stem cell transplant. All receptors derive from a boy under two years old who had a stem cell transplant for SCID, so the T cells may come from the graft donor. CDR3s include the opening cysteine and the closing phenylalanine or tryptophan. Fields, in order: clone size, V gene, J gene, D gene, CDR3 DNA, CDR3 protein. D genes are given only for firm matches. Clone size is not always given. Where it is, it says once, few, many or a class for expanded clones.

abundance: few; v_gene: TRBV12-3/TRBV12-4; j_gene: TRBJ1-1; d_gene: TRBD1; CDR3nt: TGTGCCAGCACCTTGACAGGGAAGGGGACTGAAGCTTTCTTT; CDR3aa: CASTLTGKGTEAFF
abundance: few; v_gene: TRBV12-3/TRBV12-4; j_gene: TRBJ1-5; d_gene: .; CDR3nt: TGTGCCAGCACCCCCTTGGGAGGACCTAGCAATCAGCCCCAGCATTTT; CDR3aa: CASTPLGGPSNQPQHF
abundance: .; v_gene: TRBV28; j_gene: TRBJ1-1; d_gene: .; CDR3nt: TGTGCCAGCAGTCCCCCGGGTGGCCTGGACACTGAAGCTTTCTTT; CDR3aa: CASSPPGGLDTEAFF
abundance: .; v_gene: TRBV7-9; j_gene: TRBJ1-3; d_gene: .; CDR3nt: TGTGCCAGCAGCTTACAGGGCTTGGATGGAAACACCATATATTTT; CDR3aa: CASSLQGLDGNTIYF
abundance: few; v_gene: TRBV6-1; j_gene: TRBJ2-1; d_gene: TRBD1; CDR3nt: TGTGCCAGCAGGGGGGACAGGGCCCCGAGTGAGCAGTTCTTC; CDR3aa: CASRGDRAPSEQFF
abundance: .; v_gene: TRBV20-1; j_gene: TRBJ2-3; d_gene: .; CDR3nt: TGCAGTGCTACGACCAGAATCACAGATACGCAGTATTTT; CDR3aa: CSATTRITDTQYF
abundance: .; v_gene: TRBV5-5; j_gene: TRBJ1-4; d_gene: .; CDR3nt: TGTGCCAGCAGCTTGTACGGGCTTGCAACTAATGAAAAACTGTTTTTT; CDR3aa: CASSLYGLATNEKLFF
abundance: .; v_gene: TRBV15; j_gene: TRBJ2-4; d_gene: .; CDR3nt: TGTGCCACCAGCTTCGGGCGCAAAAACATTCAGTACTTC; CDR3aa: CATSFGRKNIQYF
abundance: .; v_gene: TRBV5-1; j_gene: TRBJ1-2; d_gene: TRBD1; CDR3nt: TGCGCCAGCAGCTGGGGGACAGGACGTAACTATGGCTACACCTTC; CDR3aa: CASSWGTGRNYGYTF
abundance: few; v_gene: TRBV5-1; j_gene: TRBJ2-4; d_gene: .; CDR3nt: TGCGCCAGCACCCGCTGGGAAGCGATAAACATTCAGTACTTC; CDR3aa: CASTRWEAINIQYF
abundance: few; v_gene: TRBV6-5; j_gene: TRBJ2-1; d_gene: .; CDR3nt: TGTGCCAGCAGTTACCTCCCGGGCCCGGGTGAGCAGTTCTTC; CDR3aa: CASSYLPGPGEQFF
abundance: .; v_gene: TRBV25-1; j_gene: TRBJ2-1; d_gene: TRBD1; CDR3nt: TGTGCCAGCAGTGCAACAGGGGGCAAATACAATGAGCAGTTCTTC; CDR3aa: CASSATGGKYNEQFF
abundance: .; v_gene: TRBV6-5; j_gene: TRBJ2-2; d_gene: .; CDR3nt: TGTGCCAGCAGTTACTTTAGGTTCGGGGAGCTGTTTTTT; CDR3aa: CASSYFRFGELFF
abundance: few; v_gene: TRBV3-1; j_gene: TRBJ2-7; d_gene: .; CDR3nt: TGTGCCAGCAGCCAAGGGACCGTCGGAACTTCTTACGAGCAGTACTTC; CDR3aa: CASSQGTVGTSYEQYF
abundance: many; v_gene: TRBV7-9; j_gene: TRBJ2-3; d_gene: .; CDR3nt: TGTGCCAGCAGCTCCGGATGGGGCGGAGGCAGCGCAGATACGCAGTATTTT; CDR3aa: CASSSGWGGGSADTQYF
abundance: .; v_gene: TRBV7-9; j_gene: TRBJ2-5; d_gene: .; CDR3nt: TGTGCCAGCAGCCTGGAGGGCCCCAGCGAGCTCCAAGAGACCCAGTACTTC; CDR3aa: CASSLEGPSELQETQYF
abundance: few; v_gene: TRBV10-2; j_gene: TRBJ2-7; d_gene: TRBD1; CDR3nt: TGCGCCAGCATCCAGGGGGCTCCCTACGAGCAGTACTTC; CDR3aa: CASIQGAPYEQYF
abundance: .; v_gene: TRBV7-9; j_gene: TRBJ1-2; d_gene: .; CDR3nt: TGTGCCAGCAGCTTATCTCTGGCTGCGGATGGCTACACCTTC; CDR3aa: CASSLSLAADGYTF
abundance: many; v_gene: TRBV6-6; j_gene: TRBJ2-5; d_gene: .; CDR3nt: TGTGCCAGCAGTTACTCCTCGGAGACCCAGTACTTC; CDR3aa: CASSYSSETQYF
abundance: few; v_gene: TRBV20-1; j_gene: TRBJ1-4; d_gene: .; CDR3nt: TGCAGTGCCATTCGCCCCGGGACTAGGGGTGAAAAACTGTTTTTT; CDR3aa: CSAIRPGTRGEKLFF
abundance: .; v_gene: TRBV18; j_gene: TRBJ1-1; d_gene: .; CDR3nt: TGTGCCAGCTCACCTCACAGGTTAGAAGGGAACACTGAAGCTTTCTTT; CDR3aa: CASSPHRLEGNTEAFF
abundance: few; v_gene: TRBV7-2; j_gene: TRBJ1-5; d_gene: .; CDR3nt: TGTGCCAGCAGCTTAGGGGACAACCCCAATCAGCCCCAGCATTTT; CDR3aa: CASSLGDNPNQPQHF
abundance: .; v_gene: TRBV12-3/TRBV12-4; j_gene: TRBJ2-2; d_gene: TRBD1; CDR3nt: TGTGCCAGCAGTCCTCGGACAGGGGGAACCACCGGGGAGCTGTTTTTT; CDR3aa: CASSPRTGGTTGELFF
abundance: few; v_gene: TRBV4-1; j_gene: TRBJ2-1; d_gene: TRBD2; CDR3nt: TGCGCCAGCAGCCAAAGGGATAGCGGGGGGGCAAACAATGAGCAGTTCTTC; CDR3aa: CASSQRDSGGANNEQFF
abundance: few; v_gene: TRBV12-3/TRBV12-4; j_gene: TRBJ2-1; d_gene: TRBD2; CDR3nt: TGTGCCAGCAGTTTAGCGACACTAGCGGGGAACAATGAGCAGTTCTTC; CDR3aa: CASSLATLAGNNEQFF
abundance: once; v_gene: TRBV7-9; j_gene: TRBJ2-3; d_gene: TRBD1; CDR3nt: TGTGCCAGCAGCTTAGGGTCAGGGGGCTTGAGCACAGATACGCAGTATTTT; CDR3aa: CASSLGSGGLSTDTQYF
abundance: .; v_gene: TRBV7-9; j_gene: TRBJ2-2; d_gene: .; CDR3nt: TGTGCCAGCAGCTCCTCCTATACACCCGGGGAGCTGTTTTTT; CDR3aa: CASSSSYTPGELFF
abundance: .; v_gene: TRBV12-3/TRBV12-4; j_gene: TRBJ2-5; d_gene: .; CDR3nt: TGTGCCAGCAGCCCCCTGGCGGGGGAGACCCAGTACTTC; CDR3aa: CASSPLAGETQYF
abundance: many; v_gene: TRBV7-8; j_gene: TRBJ1-2; d_gene: .; CDR3nt: TGTGCCAGCAGCACTATCAATATCCCCTATGGCTACACCTTC; CDR3aa: CASSTINIPYGYTF
abundance: .; v_gene: TRBV20-1; j_gene: TRBJ1-1; d_gene: TRBD1; CDR3nt: TGCAGTTCAGTCAGGGGGCACACTGAAGCTTTCTTT; CDR3aa: CSSVRGHTEAFF
abundance: .; v_gene: TRBV20-1; j_gene: TRBJ2-1; d_gene: TRBD2; CDR3nt: TGCAGTGCTAGAGGCGGGGGGGTAGTCCCAACGTACAATGAGCAGTTCTTC; CDR3aa: CSARGGGVVPTYNEQFF
abundance: few; v_gene: TRBV28; j_gene: TRBJ1-6; d_gene: .; CDR3nt: TGTGCCAGCAGTTTCGTACGGGTTGCCTATAATTCACCCCTCCACTTT; CDR3aa: CASSFVRVAYNSPLHF
abundance: .; v_gene: TRBV4-2; j_gene: TRBJ1-4; d_gene: .; CDR3nt: TGTGCCAGCAGCCTTCGGTTACAGTGCCAGAATGAAAAACTGTTTTTT; CDR3aa: CASSLRLQCQNEKLFF
abundance: .; v_gene: TRBV5-6; j_gene: TRBJ2-2; d_gene: .; CDR3nt: TGTGCCAGCAGCTTGGCTCGGCTAGGGAGTATTTCGAACACCGGGGAGCTGTTTTTT; CDR3aa: CASSLARLGSISNTGELFF
abundance: few; v_gene: TRBV6-5; j_gene: TRBJ2-1; d_gene: .; CDR3nt: TGTGCCAGCAGTTACTCCGGGTTTCGGGAATACAATGAGCAGTTCTTC; CDR3aa: CASSYSGFREYNEQFF
abundance: many; v_gene: TRBV12-3/TRBV12-4; j_gene: TRBJ2-3; d_gene: .; CDR3nt: TGTGCCAGCAGTGTGGCGGGAAACACAGATACGCAGTATTTT; CDR3aa: CASSVAGNTDTQYF
abundance: .; v_gene: TRBV11-1; j_gene: TRBJ2-2; d_gene: .; CDR3nt: TGTGCCAGCAGCCGGACAGTCGGCGGGGAGCTGTTTTTT; CDR3aa: CASSRTVGGELFF
abundance: many; v_gene: TRBV10-3; j_gene: TRBJ2-1; d_gene: TRBD2; CDR3nt: TGTGCCATCAGTGAGTCTGTGGGACTAGCTGCCTACAATGAGCAGTTCTTC; CDR3aa: CAISESVGLAAYNEQFF
abundance: .; v_gene: TRBV5-1; j_gene: TRBJ2-5; d_gene: TRBD1; CDR3nt: TGCGCCAGCAGCTCTCGACAGGGGACGAGGGAGACCCAGTACTTC; CDR3aa: CASSSRQGTRETQYF
abundance: few; v_gene: TRBV10-3; j_gene: TRBJ2-1; d_gene: TRBD1; CDR3nt: TGTGCCATCAAATCGGGACAGGCGAATGAGCAGTTCTTC; CDR3aa: CAIKSGQANEQFF